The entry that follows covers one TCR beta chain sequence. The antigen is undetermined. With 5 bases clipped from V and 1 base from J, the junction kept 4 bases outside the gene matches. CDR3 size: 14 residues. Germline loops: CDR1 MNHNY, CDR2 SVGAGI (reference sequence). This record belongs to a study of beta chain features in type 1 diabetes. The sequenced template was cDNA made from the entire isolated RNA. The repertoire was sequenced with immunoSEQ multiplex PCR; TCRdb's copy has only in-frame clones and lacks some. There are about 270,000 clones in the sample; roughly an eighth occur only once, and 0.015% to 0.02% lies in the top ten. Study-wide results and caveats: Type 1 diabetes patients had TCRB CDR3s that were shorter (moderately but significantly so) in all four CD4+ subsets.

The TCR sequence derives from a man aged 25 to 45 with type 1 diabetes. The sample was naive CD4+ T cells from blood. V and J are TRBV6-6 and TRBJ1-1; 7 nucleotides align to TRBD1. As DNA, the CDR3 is TGTGCCAGCAGTGCAAGACAGGGGAACACTGAAGCTTTCTTT. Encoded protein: CASSARQGNTEAFF.